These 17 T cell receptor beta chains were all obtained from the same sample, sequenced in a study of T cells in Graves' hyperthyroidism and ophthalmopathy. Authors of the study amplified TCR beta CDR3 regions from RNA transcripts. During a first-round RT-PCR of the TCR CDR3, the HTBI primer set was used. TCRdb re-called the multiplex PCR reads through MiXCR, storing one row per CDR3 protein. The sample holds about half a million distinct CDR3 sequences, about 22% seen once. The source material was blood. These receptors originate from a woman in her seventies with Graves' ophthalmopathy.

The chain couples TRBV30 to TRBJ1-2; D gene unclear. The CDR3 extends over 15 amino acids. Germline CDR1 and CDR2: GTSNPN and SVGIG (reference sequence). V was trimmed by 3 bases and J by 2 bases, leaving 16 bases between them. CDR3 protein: CAWSKAVRKNYGYTF. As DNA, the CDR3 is TGTGCCTGGAGCAAGGCTGTACGGAAAAACTATGGCTACACCTTC.

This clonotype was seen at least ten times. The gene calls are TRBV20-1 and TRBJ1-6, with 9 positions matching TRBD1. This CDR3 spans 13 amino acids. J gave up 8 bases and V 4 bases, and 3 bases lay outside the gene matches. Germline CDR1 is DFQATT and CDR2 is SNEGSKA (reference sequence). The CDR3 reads CSANTGGDSPLHF. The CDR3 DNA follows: TGCAGTGCTAACACAGGGGGCGATTCACCCCTCCACTTT.

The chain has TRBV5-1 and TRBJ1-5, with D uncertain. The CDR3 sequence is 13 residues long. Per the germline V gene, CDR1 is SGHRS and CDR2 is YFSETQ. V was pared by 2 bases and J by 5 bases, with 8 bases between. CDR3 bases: TGCGCCAGCAGCTTCCCTGGGGATCAGCCCCAGCATTTT. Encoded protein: CASSFPGDQPQHF.

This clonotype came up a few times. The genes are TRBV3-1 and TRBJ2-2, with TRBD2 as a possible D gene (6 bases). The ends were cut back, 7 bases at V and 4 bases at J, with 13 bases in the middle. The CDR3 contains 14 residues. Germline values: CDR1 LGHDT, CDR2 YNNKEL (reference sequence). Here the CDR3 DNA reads TGTGCCAGCACCGGAGGGTATGCCACCGGGGAGCTGTTTTTT. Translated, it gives CASTGGYATGELFF.

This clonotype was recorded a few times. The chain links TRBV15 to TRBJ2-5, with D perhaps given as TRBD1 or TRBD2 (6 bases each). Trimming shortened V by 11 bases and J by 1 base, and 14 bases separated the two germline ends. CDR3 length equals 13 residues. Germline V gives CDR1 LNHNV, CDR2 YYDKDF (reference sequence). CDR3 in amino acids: CAVAGGPQETQYF. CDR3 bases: TGTGCCGTCGCTGGGGGGCCCCAAGAGACCCAGTACTTC.

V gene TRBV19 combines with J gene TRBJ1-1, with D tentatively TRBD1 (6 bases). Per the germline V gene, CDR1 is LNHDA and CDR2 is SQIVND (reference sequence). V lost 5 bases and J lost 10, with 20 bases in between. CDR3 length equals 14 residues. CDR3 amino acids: CASSPAGTIIGAFF. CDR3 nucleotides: TGTGCCAGTAGTCCGGCCGGGACAATCATAGGAGCTTTCTTT. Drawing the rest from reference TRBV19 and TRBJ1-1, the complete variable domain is DGGITQSPKYLFRKEGQNVTLSCEQNLNHDAMYWYRQDPGQGLRLIYYSQIVNDFQKGDIAEGYSVSREKKESFPLTVTSAQKNPTAFYLCASSPAGTIIGAFFGQGTRLTVV.

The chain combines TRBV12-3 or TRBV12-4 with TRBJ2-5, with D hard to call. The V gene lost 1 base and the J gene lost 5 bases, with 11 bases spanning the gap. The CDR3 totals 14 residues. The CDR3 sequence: CASSLGPGVETQYF. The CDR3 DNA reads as TGTGCCAGCAGTTTAGGGCCTGGGGTGGAGACCCAGTACTTC.

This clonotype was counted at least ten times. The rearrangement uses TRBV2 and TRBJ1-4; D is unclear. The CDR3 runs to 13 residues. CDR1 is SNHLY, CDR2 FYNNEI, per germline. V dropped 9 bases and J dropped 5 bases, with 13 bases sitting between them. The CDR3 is CASHIGRNEKLFF. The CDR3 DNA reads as TGTGCCAGTCATATAGGGAGGAATGAAAAACTGTTTTTT.

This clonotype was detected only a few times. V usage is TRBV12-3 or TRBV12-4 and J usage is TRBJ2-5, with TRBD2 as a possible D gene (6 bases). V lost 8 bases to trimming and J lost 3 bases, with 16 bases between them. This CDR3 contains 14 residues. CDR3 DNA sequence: TGTGCCAGCCTCGAAGCGGGCCTGAAAGAGACCCAGTACTTC. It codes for CASLEAGLKETQYF.

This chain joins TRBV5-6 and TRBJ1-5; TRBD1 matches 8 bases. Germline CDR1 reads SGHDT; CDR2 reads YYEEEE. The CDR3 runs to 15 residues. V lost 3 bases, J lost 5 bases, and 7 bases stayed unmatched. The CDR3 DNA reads TGTGCCAGCAGCTGGCGGGGACAGGTGGATCAGCCCCAGCATTTT. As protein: CASSWRGQVDQPQHF.

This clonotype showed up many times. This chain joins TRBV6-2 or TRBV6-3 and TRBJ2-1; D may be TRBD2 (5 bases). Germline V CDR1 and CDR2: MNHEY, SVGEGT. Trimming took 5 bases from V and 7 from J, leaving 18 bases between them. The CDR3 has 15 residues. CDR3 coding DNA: TGTGCCAGCAGTCCCGGACTGATATCGGGGAATGAGCAGTTCTTC. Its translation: CASSPGLISGNEQFF.

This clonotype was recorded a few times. DNA of the CDR3: TGTGCCAGCAGTGAAGAAGCGGGAAGATACAATGAGCAGTTCTTC. Translated: CASSEEAGRYNEQFF. This chain uses TRBV6-1 with TRBJ2-1; 7 bases fit TRBD2. J lost 4 bases, V lost 1 base, and 4 bases had no gene match. This CDR3 region has 15 residues. In germline, CDR1 is MNHNS, CDR2 SASEGT.

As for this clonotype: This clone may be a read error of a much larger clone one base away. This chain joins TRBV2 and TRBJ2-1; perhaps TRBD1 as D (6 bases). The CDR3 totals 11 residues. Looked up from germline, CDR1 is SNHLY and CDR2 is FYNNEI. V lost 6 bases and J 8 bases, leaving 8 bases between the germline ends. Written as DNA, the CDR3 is TGTGCCAGCAGGGACAGCGATGAGCAGTTCTTC. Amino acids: CASRDSDEQFF.

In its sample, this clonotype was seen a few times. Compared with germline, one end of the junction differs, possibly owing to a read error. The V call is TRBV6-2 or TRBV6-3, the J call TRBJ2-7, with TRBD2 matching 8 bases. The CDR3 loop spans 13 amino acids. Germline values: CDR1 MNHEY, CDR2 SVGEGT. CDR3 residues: CANSYSLAVEQYF. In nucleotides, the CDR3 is TGTGCCAACAGTTACTCACTAGCGGTGGAGCAGTACTTC.

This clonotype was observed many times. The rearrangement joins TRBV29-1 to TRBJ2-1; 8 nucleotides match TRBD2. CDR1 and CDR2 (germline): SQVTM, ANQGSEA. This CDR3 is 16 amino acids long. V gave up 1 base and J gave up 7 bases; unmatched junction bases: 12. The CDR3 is CSVEALADALGNEQFF. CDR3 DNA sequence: TGCAGCGTTGAAGCACTAGCGGACGCCCTAGGGAATGAGCAGTTCTTC.

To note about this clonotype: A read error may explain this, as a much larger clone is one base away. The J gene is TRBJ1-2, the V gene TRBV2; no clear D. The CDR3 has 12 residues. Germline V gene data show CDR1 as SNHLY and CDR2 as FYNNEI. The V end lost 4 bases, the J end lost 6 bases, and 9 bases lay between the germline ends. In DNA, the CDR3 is TGTGCCAGCAGTGGGCATGGGAATGGCTACACCTTC. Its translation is CASSGHGNGYTF.

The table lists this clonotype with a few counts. CDR3 sequence: CASSFRQGVTDTQYF. The CDR3 nucleotides are TGCGCCAGCAGCTTTAGACAGGGCGTAACAGATACGCAGTATTTT. V is TRBV5-1 and J is TRBJ2-3; 7 nucleotides agree with TRBD1. Germline V CDR1 and CDR2: SGHRS, YFSETQ. The junction had 6 bases not matched to a gene; V was cut back by 2 bases and J by 3 bases. The CDR3 is 15 residues long.